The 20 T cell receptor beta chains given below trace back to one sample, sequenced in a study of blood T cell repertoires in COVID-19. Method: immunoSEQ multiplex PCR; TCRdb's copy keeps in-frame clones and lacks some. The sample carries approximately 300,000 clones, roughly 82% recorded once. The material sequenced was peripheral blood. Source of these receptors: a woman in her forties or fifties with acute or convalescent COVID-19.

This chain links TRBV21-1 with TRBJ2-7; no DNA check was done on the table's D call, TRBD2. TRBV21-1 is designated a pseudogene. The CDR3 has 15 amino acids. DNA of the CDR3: TGTGCCAGCAGTTGGGGACTAGCGGTATCATACGAGCAGTACTTC. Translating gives CASSWGLAVSYEQYF.

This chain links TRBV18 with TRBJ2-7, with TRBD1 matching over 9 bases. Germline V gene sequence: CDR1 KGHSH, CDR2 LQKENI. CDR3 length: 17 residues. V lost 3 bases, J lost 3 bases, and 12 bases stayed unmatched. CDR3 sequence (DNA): TGTGCCAGCTCACCTTCCGCCGGGACAGGGAAGGACTACGAGCAGTACTTC. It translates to CASSPSAGTGKDYEQYF.

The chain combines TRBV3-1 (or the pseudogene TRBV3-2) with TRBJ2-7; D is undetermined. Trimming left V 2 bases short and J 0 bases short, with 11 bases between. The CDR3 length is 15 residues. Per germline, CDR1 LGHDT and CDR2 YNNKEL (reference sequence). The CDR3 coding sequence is TGTGCCAGCAGCCAATCTGGTCTTAGCTCCTACGAGCAGTACTTC. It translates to CASSQSGLSSYEQYF.

The DNA of the CDR3 is TGTGCCAGCAGCTGGCCAGGGGTTGGAAAGAATGAGCAGTTCTTC. It translates to CASSWPGVGKNEQFF. The chain combines TRBV5-6 with TRBJ2-1; possibly TRBD1 for D (6 bases). The germline gives CDR1 SGHDT, CDR2 YYEEEE. The CDR3 totals 15 residues. V was trimmed by 3 bases and J by 7 bases, leaving 17 bases between them.

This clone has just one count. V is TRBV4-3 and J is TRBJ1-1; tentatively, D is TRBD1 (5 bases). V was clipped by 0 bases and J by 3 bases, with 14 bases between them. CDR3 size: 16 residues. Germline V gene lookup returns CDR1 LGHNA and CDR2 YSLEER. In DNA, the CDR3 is TGCGCCAGCAGCCAAGACGTTGGGGCAGCCTACACTGAAGCTTTCTTT. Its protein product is CASSQDVGAAYTEAFF.

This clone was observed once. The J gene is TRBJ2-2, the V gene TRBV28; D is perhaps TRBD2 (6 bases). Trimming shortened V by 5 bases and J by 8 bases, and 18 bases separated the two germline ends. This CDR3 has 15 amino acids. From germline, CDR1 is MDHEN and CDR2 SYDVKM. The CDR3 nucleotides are TGTGCCAGCAGTAGGGGCGGGATGTCGGCTGGGGAGCTGTTTTTT. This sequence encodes CASSRGGMSAGELFF.

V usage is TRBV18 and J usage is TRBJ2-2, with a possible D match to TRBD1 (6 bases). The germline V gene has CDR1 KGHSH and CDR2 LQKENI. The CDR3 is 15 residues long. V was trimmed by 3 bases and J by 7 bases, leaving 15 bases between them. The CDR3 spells CASSPLTGANGELFF. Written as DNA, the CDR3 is TGTGCCAGCTCACCTCTGACAGGAGCAAACGGGGAGCTGTTTTTT.

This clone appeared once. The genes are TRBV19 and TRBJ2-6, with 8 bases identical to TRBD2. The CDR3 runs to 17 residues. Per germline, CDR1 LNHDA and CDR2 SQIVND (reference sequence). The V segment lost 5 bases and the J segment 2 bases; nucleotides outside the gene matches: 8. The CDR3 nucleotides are TGTGCCAGTAGTCAGCGGGGGCTATTTGCTGGGGCCAACGTCCTGACTTTC. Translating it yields CASSQRGLFAGANVLTF.

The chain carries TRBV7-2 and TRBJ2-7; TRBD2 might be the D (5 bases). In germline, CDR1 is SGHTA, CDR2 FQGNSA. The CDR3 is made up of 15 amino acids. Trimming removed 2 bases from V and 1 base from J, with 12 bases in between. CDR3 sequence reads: CASSLYLASSYEQYF. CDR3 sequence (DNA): TGTGCCAGCAGCTTATATCTAGCTTCTTCCTACGAGCAGTACTTC. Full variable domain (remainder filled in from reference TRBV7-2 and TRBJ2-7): GAGVSQSPSNKVTEKGKDVELRCDPISGHTALYWYRQSLGQGLEFLIYFQGNSAPDKSGLPSDRFSAERTGGSVSTLTIQRTQQEDSAVYLCASSLYLASSYEQYFGPGTRLTVT.

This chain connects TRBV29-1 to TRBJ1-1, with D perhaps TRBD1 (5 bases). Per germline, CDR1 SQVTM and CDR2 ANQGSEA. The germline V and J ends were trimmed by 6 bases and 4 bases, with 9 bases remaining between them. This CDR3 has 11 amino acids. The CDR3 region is CSVSGFTEAFF. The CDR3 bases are TGCAGCGTATCAGGGTTCACTGAAGCTTTCTTT.

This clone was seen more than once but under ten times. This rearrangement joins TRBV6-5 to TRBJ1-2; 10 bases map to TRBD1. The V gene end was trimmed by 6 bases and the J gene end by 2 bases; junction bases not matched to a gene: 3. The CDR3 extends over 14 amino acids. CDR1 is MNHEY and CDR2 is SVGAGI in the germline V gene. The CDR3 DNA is TGTGCCAGCAGGGGGGGACAGGGGAACTATGGCTACACCTTC. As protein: CASRGGQGNYGYTF.

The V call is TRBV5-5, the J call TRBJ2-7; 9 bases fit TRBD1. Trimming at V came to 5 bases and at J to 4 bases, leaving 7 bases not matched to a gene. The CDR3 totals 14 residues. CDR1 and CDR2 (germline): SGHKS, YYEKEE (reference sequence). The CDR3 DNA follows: TGTGCCAGCAGTCCGGGACAGGGAGTATACGAGCAGTACTTC. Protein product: CASSPGQGVYEQYF.

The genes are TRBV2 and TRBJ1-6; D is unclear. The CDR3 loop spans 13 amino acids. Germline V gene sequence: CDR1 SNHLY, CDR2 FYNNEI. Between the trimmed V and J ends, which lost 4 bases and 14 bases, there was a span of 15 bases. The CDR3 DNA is TGTGCCAGCAGTGTTGGTGGCCGCCAAACCCTCCACTTT. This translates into CASSVGGRQTLHF.

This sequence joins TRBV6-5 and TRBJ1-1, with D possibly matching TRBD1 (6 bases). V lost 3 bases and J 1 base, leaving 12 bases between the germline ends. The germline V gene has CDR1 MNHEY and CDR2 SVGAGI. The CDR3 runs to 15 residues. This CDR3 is CASSYPGATNTEAFF. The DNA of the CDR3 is TGTGCCAGCAGTTATCCAGGGGCTACGAACACTGAAGCTTTCTTT.

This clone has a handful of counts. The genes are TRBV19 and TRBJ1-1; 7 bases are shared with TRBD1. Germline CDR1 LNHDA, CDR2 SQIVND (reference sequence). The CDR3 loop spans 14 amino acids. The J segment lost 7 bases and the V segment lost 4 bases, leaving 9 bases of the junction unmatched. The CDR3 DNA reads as TGTGCCAGTAGTAGCGACAAGAGGGGGCTTGAAGCTTTCTTT. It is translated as CASSSDKRGLEAFF.

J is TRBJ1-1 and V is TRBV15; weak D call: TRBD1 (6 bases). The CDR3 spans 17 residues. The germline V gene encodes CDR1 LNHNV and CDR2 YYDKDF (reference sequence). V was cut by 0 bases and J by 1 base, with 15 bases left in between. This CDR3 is CATSRDRGARANTEAFF. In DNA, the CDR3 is TGTGCCACCAGCAGAGATCGGGGGGCCAGAGCGAACACTGAAGCTTTCTTT.

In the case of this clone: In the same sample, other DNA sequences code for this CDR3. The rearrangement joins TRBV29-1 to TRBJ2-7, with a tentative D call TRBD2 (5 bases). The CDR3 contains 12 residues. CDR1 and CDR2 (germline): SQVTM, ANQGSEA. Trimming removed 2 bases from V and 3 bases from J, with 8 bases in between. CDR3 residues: CSVELGSYEQYF. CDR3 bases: TGCAGCGTTGAATTGGGGAGCTACGAGCAGTACTTC.

The CDR3 DNA is TGTGCCAGCTCACCAAAGAGGGATCAGCCCCAGCATTTT. It codes for CASSPKRDQPQHF. V is TRBV18 and J is TRBJ1-5, with D unresolved. Germline loops: CDR1 KGHSH, CDR2 LQKENI. This CDR3 comprises 13 residues. Trimming left V 2 bases short and J 5 bases short, with 7 bases between.

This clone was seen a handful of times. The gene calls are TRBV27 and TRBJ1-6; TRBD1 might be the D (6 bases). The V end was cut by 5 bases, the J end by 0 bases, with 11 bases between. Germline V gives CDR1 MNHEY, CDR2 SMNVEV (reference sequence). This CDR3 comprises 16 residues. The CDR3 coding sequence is TGTGCCAGCAGTCGACAGGTCCTCTCCTATAATTCACCCCTCCACTTT. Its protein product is CASSRQVLSYNSPLHF.

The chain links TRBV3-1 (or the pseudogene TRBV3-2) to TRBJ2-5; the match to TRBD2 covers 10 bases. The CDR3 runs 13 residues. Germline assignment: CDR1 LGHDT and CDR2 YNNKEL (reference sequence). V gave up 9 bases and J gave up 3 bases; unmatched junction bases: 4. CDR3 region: CARDLAGEETQYF. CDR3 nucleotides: TGTGCCAGGGATCTAGCGGGAGAAGAGACCCAGTACTTC.